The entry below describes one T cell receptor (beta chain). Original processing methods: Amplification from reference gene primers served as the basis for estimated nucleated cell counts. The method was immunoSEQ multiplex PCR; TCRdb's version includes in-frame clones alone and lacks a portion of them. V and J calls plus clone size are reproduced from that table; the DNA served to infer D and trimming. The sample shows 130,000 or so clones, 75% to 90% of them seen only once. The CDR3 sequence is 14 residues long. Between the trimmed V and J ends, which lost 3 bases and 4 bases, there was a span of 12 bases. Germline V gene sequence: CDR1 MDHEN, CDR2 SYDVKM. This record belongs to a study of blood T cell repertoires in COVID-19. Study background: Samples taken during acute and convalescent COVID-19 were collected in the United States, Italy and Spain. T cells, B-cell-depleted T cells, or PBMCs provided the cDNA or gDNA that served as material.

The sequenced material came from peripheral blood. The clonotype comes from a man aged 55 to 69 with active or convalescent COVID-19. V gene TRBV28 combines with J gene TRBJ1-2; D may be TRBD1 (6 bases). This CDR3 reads CASSLRQAIYGYTF. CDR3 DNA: TGTGCCAGCAGTTTGAGACAGGCAATCTATGGCTACACCTTC.